The sequence of this TCR beta chain was determined in a study of beta chain features in type 1 diabetes. On the study more broadly: Healthy donors and patients showed comparable age, gender and cell yields.

In regard to this clone: What it recognizes is unknown.

Expressed TCRB transcripts were sequenced, since all the RNA that had been isolated was reverse transcribed. Average reads for naive, central memory and regulatory T cell samples were about 3.57 million. Some clones are missing from TCRdb's copy, which holds only in-frame ones; the method was immunoSEQ multiplex PCR. Of fewer than 500,000 clones listed, approximately 15% are singletons. Regarding the study as a whole: Shortening that was moderate but significant affected the TCRB CDR3s of Type 1 diabetes patients in all four CD4+ subsets.

Via CD45RO/CCR7/CD25/CD127/CD95/CD27, cells of the CD4+ naive, central memory, regulatory and stem cell-like memory subsets were sorted. Sequencing used naive CD4+ T cells from blood. This sequence originates from a man in his thirties or forties in good health.

The CDR3 DNA sequence: TGTGCCTGGAGTGTACAAGCTCCCTATGGCTACACCTTC. Translating it yields CAWSVQAPYGYTF. The rearrangement joins TRBV30 to TRBJ1-2; D not certain. Trimming shortened V by 0 bases and J by 4 bases, and 9 bases separated the two germline ends. The germline gives CDR1 GTSNPN, CDR2 SVGIG (reference sequence). CDR3 length: 13 residues.